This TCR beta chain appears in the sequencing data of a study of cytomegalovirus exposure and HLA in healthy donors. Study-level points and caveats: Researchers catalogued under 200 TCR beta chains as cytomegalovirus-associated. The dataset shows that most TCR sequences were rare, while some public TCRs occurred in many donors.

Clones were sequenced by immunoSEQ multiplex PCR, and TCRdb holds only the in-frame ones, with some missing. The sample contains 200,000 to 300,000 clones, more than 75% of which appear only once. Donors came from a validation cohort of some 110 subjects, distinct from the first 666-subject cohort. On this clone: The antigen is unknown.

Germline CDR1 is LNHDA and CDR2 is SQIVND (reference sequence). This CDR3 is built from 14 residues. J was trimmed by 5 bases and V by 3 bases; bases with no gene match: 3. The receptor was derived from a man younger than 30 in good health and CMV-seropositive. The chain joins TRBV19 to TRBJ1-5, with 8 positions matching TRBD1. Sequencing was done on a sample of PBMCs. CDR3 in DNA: TGTGCCAGTAGTATGACAGGGGATGATCAGCCCCAGCATTTT. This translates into CASSMTGDDQPQHF. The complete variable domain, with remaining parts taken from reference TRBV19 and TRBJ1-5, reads DGGITQSPKYLFRKEGQNVTLSCEQNLNHDAMYWYRQDPGQGLRLIYYSQIVNDFQKGDIAEGYSVSREKKESFPLTVTSAQKNPTAFYLCASSMTGDDQPQHFGDGTRLSIL.